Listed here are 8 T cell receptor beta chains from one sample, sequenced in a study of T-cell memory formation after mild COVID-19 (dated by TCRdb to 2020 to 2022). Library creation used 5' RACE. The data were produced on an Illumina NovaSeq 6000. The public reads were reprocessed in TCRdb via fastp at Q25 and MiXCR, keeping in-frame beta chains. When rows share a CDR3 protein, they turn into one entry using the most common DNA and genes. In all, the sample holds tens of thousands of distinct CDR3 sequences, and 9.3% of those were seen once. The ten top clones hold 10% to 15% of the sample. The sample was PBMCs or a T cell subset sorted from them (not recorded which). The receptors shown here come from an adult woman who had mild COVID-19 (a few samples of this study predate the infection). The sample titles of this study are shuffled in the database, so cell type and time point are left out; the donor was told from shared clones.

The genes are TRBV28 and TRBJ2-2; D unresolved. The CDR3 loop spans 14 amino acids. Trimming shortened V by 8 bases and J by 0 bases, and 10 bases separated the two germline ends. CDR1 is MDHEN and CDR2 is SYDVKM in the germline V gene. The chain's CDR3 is CASGTVANTGELFF. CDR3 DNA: TGTGCCAGCGGAACTGTCGCGAACACCGGGGAGCTGTTTTTT.

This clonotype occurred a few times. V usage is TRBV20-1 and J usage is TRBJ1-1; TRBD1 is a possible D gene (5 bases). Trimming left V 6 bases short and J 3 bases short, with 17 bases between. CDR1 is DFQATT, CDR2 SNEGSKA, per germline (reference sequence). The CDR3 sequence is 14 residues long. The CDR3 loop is CSAKNRNGDTEAFF. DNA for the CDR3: TGCAGTGCGAAAAACAGGAACGGGGACACTGAAGCTTTCTTT.

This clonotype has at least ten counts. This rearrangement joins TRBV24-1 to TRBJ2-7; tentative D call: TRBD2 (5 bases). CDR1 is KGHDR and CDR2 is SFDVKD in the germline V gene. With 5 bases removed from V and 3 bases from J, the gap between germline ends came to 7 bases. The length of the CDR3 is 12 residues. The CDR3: CATSAGSYEQYF. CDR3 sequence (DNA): TGTGCCACCAGTGCGGGGAGCTACGAGCAGTACTTC.

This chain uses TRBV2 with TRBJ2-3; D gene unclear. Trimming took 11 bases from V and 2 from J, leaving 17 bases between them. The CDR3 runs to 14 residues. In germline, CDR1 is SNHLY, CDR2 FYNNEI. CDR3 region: CAGRPGFNTDTQYF. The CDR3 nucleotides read TGTGCCGGAAGACCGGGCTTTAACACAGATACGCAGTATTTT.

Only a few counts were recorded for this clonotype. For the CDR3, the DNA is TGTGCCAGCGGGCAGGTGCGATGGGACCTCAATCAGCCCCAGCATTTT. This encodes CASGQVRWDLNQPQHF. The V gene is TRBV6-6, the J gene TRBJ1-5; D is possibly TRBD1 (5 bases). Germline loops: CDR1 MNHNY, CDR2 SVGAGI (reference sequence). Trimming left V 8 bases short and J 3 bases short, with 20 bases between. CDR3 size: 16 residues.

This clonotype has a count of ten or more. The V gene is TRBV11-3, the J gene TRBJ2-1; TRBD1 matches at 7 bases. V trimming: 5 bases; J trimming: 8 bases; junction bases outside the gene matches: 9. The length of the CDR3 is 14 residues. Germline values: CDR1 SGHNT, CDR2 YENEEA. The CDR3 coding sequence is TGTGCCAGCAGCCCCCGGACAGGCTTAGATGAGCAGTTCTTC. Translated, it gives CASSPRTGLDEQFF.

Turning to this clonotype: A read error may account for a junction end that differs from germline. CDR3 in amino acids: CASSPRQGRQETQYF. As DNA, the CDR3 is TGTGCTAGCAGCCCCCGACAGGGTCGACAAGAGACCCAGTACTTC. The rearrangement uses TRBV7-7 and TRBJ2-5; 7 positions match TRBD1. Germline V gives CDR1 SSHAT, CDR2 FNYEAQ (reference sequence). CDR3 size: 15 residues.

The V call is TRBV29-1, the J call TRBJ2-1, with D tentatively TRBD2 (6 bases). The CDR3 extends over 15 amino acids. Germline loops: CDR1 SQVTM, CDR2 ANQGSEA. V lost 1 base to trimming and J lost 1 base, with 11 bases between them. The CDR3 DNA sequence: TGCAGCGTTGAAGTGCGGGGAAATTCCTACAATGAGCAGTTCTTC. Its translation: CSVEVRGNSYNEQFF.